A selection of T cell receptor beta chains follows, all from one sample in a study of technical replicates of blood from a handful of donors. Sequenced by immunoSEQ multiplex PCR; TCRdb stores in-frame clones only, minus some. The sample has around 69,000 clones; 88% are singletons. Sequenced material: PBMCs. These receptors were collected from a human donor in good health. Some clones in this sample may be carry-over from other donors' samples. CDR3s include the opening cysteine and the closing phenylalanine or tryptophan. The order of the fields is D gene, J gene, CDR3 length, clone size, V gene, CDR3 DNA, CDR3 protein. A D gene is named only where the DNA matches it firmly. Size values are once, few and many counts, or a class for expanded clones, and some rows have none.

>TRBD2|TRBJ2-1|15|NA|TRBV30
TGTGCCTGGATGGAGAGACTAGCGGGAAACAATGAGCAGTTCTTC
CAWMERLAGNNEQFF
>NA|TRBJ2-5|11|NA|TRBV30
TGTGCCTGGACCACGGGGGAGACCCAGTACTTC
CAWTTGETQYF
>TRBD2|TRBJ2-3|16|NA|TRBV7-2
TGTGCCAGCAGCTTAGAGGCTAGCGGGGGGGCGGGTACGCAGTATTTT
CASSLEASGGAGTQYF
>NA|TRBJ1-1|14|NA|TRBV9
TGTGCCAGCAGCGTAACAGGCACACACACTGAAGCTTTCTTT
CASSVTGTHTEAFF
>NA|TRBJ2-5|14|NA|TRBV7-6
TGTGCCAGCAGCTTAGAAGGCAGGGAAGAGACCCAGTACTTC
CASSLEGREETQYF
>NA|TRBJ1-5|16|NA|TRBV15
TGTGCCACCAGCAGAGGACGGACAGCTAGCAATCAGCCCCAGCATTTT
CATSRGRTASNQPQHF
>TRBD1|TRBJ1-2|15|NA|TRBV11-3
TGTGCCAGCAGCTACCCGGGACAGGGGTACTATGGCTACACCTTC
CASSYPGQGYYGYTF
>NA|TRBJ1-6|20|medium-sized|TRBV21-1
TGTGCCAGCAGCAAAGTGGCCGACAGGGCCTTATACTCCTATAATTCACCCCTCCACTTT
CASSKVADRALYSYNSPLHF
>TRBD2|TRBJ2-1|16|NA|TRBV12-5
TGTGCTAGTGGTACCGCACTAGCGGGGGGGGACAATGAGCAGTTCTTC
CASGTALAGGDNEQFF
>TRBD2|TRBJ2-7|15|NA|TRBV7-2
TGTGCCAGCAGCTACGAAGGGCTAGCGGGTAACGAGCAGTACTTC
CASSYEGLAGNEQYF
>NA|TRBJ2-7|11|NA|TRBV5-8
TGTGCCAGCAGCTCCTTCTACGAGCAGTACTTC
CASSSFYEQYF
>TRBD1|TRBJ2-7|17|few|TRBV11-2
TGTGCCAGCAGCTTAGTCAGGACAGGGGGCCTGGCCTACGAGCAGTACTTC
CASSLVRTGGLAYEQYF
>NA|TRBJ2-3|12|few|TRBV18
TGTGCCAGCTCAGCAACTACAGATACGCAGTATTTT
CASSATTDTQYF
>NA|TRBJ1-1|14|few|TRBV2
TGTGCCAGCAGTGATGCTGCCAGCGCGACTGAAGCTTTCTTT
CASSDAASATEAFF
>NA|TRBJ2-5|14|NA|TRBV27
TGTGCCAGCAGTTCGGGGGATTCTTGGGAGAGCCAGTACTTC
CASSSGDSWESQYF
>NA|TRBJ1-6|14|NA|TRBV13
TGTGCCAGCAGCTTAGGCAGATATAATTCACCCCTCCACTTT
CASSLGRYNSPLHF
>TRBD1|TRBJ2-7|22|once|TRBV7-3
TGTGCCAGCAGCCCGACTGGACAGGGGACGGCCCCCGGGGCGGGAGACTTCCACGAGCAGTACTTC
CASSPTGQGTAPGAGDFHEQYF
>NA|TRBJ1-2|14|NA|TRBV5-1
TGCGCCAGCAGCTTGGACGGGGCTAACTATGGCTACACCTTC
CASSLDGANYGYTF
>TRBD2|TRBJ2-3|20|NA|TRBV7-3
TGTGCCAGCAGCTTAATGAGAGCAACGGGAGGGCCCACGGTAGTAGATACGCAGTATTTT
CASSLMRATGGPTVVDTQYF
>TRBD2|TRBJ2-1|15|NA|TRBV7-3
TGTGCCAGCAGCTTAGGCCTAGCGGTGGTCAATGAGCAGTTCTTC
CASSLGLAVVNEQFF
>NA|TRBJ2-1|15|NA|TRBV6-7
TGTGCCAGCCACCGCCTAGACAGCTCCTACAATGAGCAGTTCTTC
CASHRLDSSYNEQFF
>TRBD2|TRBJ2-7|16|NA|TRBV11-2
TGTGCCAGCAGCTACGGACTAGCGGGGAGCTCCTACGAGCAGTACTTC
CASSYGLAGSSYEQYF
>TRBD2|TRBJ2-3|16|NA|TRBV7-3
TGTGCCAGCAGCCGACTAGCGGGAGGGCCTGGAGATACGCAGTATTTT
CASSRLAGGPGDTQYF
>NA|TRBJ2-5|15|NA|TRBV2
TGTGCCAGCAGTGAAGCTAGCGGACTCCAGGGAACCCAGTACTTC
CASSEASGLQGTQYF
>NA|TRBJ2-1|15|NA|TRBV11-2
TGTGCCAGCAGCTTAGAAGGGGAAGGCTACAATGAGCAGTTCTTC
CASSLEGEGYNEQFF
>NA|TRBJ2-7|13|NA|TRBV5-6
TGTGCCAGCAGCCCCAGGGGTGGCTACGAGCAGTACTTC
CASSPRGGYEQYF
>NA|TRBJ2-7|14|NA|TRBV19
TGTGCCAGTAGTATCTCCGCGACCGGGTACGAGCAGTACTTC
CASSISATGYEQYF
>NA|TRBJ1-5|13|NA|TRBV29-1
TGCAGCGTTGTTGAGGTAGTGGGTCAGCCCCAGCATTTT
CSVVEVVGQPQHF
>TRBD2|TRBJ2-3|15|NA|TRBV6-1
TGTGCCAGCAGTGAAACTAGCGGAAACACAGATACGCAGTATTTT
CASSETSGNTDTQYF
>TRBD2|TRBJ2-1|15|NA|TRBV6-5
TGTGCCAGCACCAAACCGGGACTAGCCTACAATGAGCAGTTCTTC
CASTKPGLAYNEQFF
>TRBD1|TRBJ2-7|16|NA|TRBV6-6
TGTGCCAGCAGTCAAACAGGGGGCCTCGCCTCCTACGAGCAGTACTTC
CASSQTGGLASYEQYF
>NA|TRBJ1-4|16|NA|TRBV25-1
TGTGCCAGCGTATTAGACAGGATGCTACTAGGTAGAAAACTGTTTTTT
CASVLDRMLLGRKLFF
>TRBD1|TRBJ2-7|15|NA|TRBV7-9
TGTGCCAGCAGCCGATCACTCAGGGGGCTTGGCGAGCAGTACTTC
CASSRSLRGLGEQYF
>NA|TRBJ2-7|15|NA|TRBV18
TGTGCCAGCTCACCATGTGGGGGCCACTCCTACGAGCAGTACTTC
CASSPCGGHSYEQYF
>TRBD1|TRBJ2-7|13|NA|TRBV7-8
TGTGCCAGCAGCCTCCGGACAGGGCACGAGCAGTACTTC
CASSLRTGHEQYF
>TRBD2|TRBJ2-1|17|NA|TRBV7-8
TGTGCCAGCAGCTTACGTCGGTGGGGCGGGAGGACGGGTGAGCAGTTCTTC
CASSLRRWGGRTGEQFF
>TRBD2|TRBJ2-5|16|NA|TRBV11-3
TGTGCCAGCAGACCCCCCCTAGCGGCGCCACAAGAGACCCAGTACTTC
CASRPPLAAPQETQYF
>TRBD2|TRBJ2-1|14|NA|TRBV10-3
TGTGCCTCTCCCGGGACTAGCGGACTTAATGAGCAGTTCTTC
CASPGTSGLNEQFF
>NA|TRBJ1-6|14|NA|TRBV5-1
TGCGCCAGCAGCTTGTCAAACTCGGGTTCACCCCTCCACTTT
CASSLSNSGSPLHF
>TRBD2|TRBJ2-3|17|NA|TRBV5-1
TGCGCCAGCAGCTTGCAAGGGACTAGCGGTCTCACAGATACGCAGTATTTT
CASSLQGTSGLTDTQYF
>TRBD2|TRBJ2-1|15|NA|TRBV7-9
TGTGCCAGCAGCTTAGCTAGCGGGAGCGTGAATGAGCAGTTCTTC
CASSLASGSVNEQFF
>TRBD1|TRBJ2-7|13|NA|TRBV5-1
TGCGCCAGCAGCCCCCGGGACAGGCCGGAGCAGTACTTC
CASSPRDRPEQYF
>TRBD1|TRBJ2-1|18|few|TRBV15
TGTGCCACCAGCAGTCATCAGGGGGCCGCCCGTTTCTACAATGAGCAGTTCTTC
CATSSHQGAARFYNEQFF